The present T cell receptor (beta chain) was sequenced within a study of blood T cell repertoires in COVID-19. Study background: Acute and convalescent COVID-19 samples came from the United States, Italy and Spain.

Per germline, CDR1 SGHRS and CDR2 YFSETQ. With 2 bases removed from V and 8 bases from J, the gap between germline ends came to 13 bases. The CDR3 covers 13 residues. Study processing details: Using reference gene primer amplification, nucleated cell counts were estimated. Assay used: immunoSEQ multiplex PCR; TCRdb lists only in-frame clones, some missing. The D gene and trimming were derived from the DNA, and the V and J assignments and clone size from that table. The data show some 180,000 clones, with 65% to 85% seen just once and around 7% held by the top ten. The chain links TRBV5-1 to TRBJ1-1; no definite D call. This TCR was sampled from a woman in her thirties or forties with COVID-19, enrolled during active disease. Sequencing used peripheral blood. CDR3 nucleotides: TGCGCCAGCAGCTTCCCACACTCGGGGGAAGCTTTCTTT. It yields the protein CASSFPHSGEAFF.